This T cell receptor beta chain was obtained from a study of response to subunit inactivated influenza vaccine. This CDR3 is 14 amino acids long. Trimming took off 0 bases at V and 6 bases at J, with 12 bases between the two ends. Germline CDR1 and CDR2: MDHEN and SYDVKM. MiXCR, run by TCRdb on the RT-PCR reads, gives a single entry per CDR3 protein. The sample shows more than 450,000 distinct CDR3 sequences, 10% to 15% of them seen only once. The clonotype originates from a man aged 45 to 65 who received an inactivated influenza vaccine. Sequences were derived from PBMCs from blood, sampled on the day of vaccination. The V and J genes are TRBV28 and TRBJ2-7; TRBD1 might be the D (5 bases). The CDR3, as DNA: TGTGCCAGCAGTTTATGGTATGGGGCCTCCGAGCAGTACTTC. Its protein product is CASSLWYGASEQYF.